What follows are 25 T cell receptor beta chains derived from one specimen sequenced in a study of blood T cells in healthy people across ages. Primed by a sample-barcoded 5' primer and a J-beta primer mix, a second PCR proceeded for roughly 7 to 12 cycles. In TCRdb, the 5' RACE reads were re-called with MiXCR into one record per CDR3 protein. The table has hundreds of thousands of distinct CDR3 sequences, roughly 60% seen once; the top ten hold 20% to 25%. Sequencing was carried out using blood. All receptors derive from a man aged 30-40 years in good health.

As to this clonotype: This may stem from a read error, because a much larger clone lies one nucleotide away. The CDR3 DNA is TGTGCCAGCAGCAGTAGCGGGCGGCACAATGAGCAGTACTTC. The encoded protein is CASSSSGRHNEQYF. The rearrangement joins TRBV28 to TRBJ2-7; 7 bases align to TRBD2. This CDR3 spans 14 amino acids. The ends lost 6 bases at V and 7 bases at J; junction bases unmatched: 12. Germline V gene lookup returns CDR1 MDHEN and CDR2 SYDVKM.

The J gene is TRBJ2-3, the V gene TRBV10-3, with a tentative D call TRBD2 (7 bases). From germline, CDR1 is ENHRY and CDR2 SYGVKD. The V end was cut by 4 bases, the J end by 5 bases, with 16 bases between. The CDR3 covers 15 residues. The CDR3 reads CAISVLAGAIDTQYF. The CDR3 DNA follows: TGTGCCATCAGTGTGCTCGCGGGGGCGATAGATACGCAGTATTTT.

The V gene is TRBV20-1, the J gene TRBJ2-1; the match to TRBD2 covers 7 bases. Germline V gives CDR1 DFQATT, CDR2 SNEGSKA (reference sequence). The CDR3 length is 11 residues. V lost 6 bases to trimming and J lost 15 bases; unmatched junction nucleotides: 11. In DNA form, the CDR3 reads TGCAGTGCAACTTTCGGGGGGTCCTGGTTCTTC. It codes for CSATFGGSWFF.

The rearrangement uses TRBV20-1 and TRBJ1-5; D gene ambiguous. The CDR3 has 14 amino acids. V gave up 3 bases and J gave up 0 bases, with 9 bases separating them. In germline, CDR1 is DFQATT, CDR2 SNEGSKA (reference sequence). CDR3 sequence: CSASMGYSNQPQHF. In nucleotides, the CDR3 is TGCAGTGCTAGCATGGGTTATAGCAATCAGCCCCAGCATTTT.

The chain couples TRBV6-1 to TRBJ2-1; 7 positions agree with TRBD2. The CDR3 has 15 residues. CDR1 is MNHNS and CDR2 is SASEGT in the germline V gene. J gave up 4 bases and V 5 bases, and 8 bases lay outside the gene matches. In nucleotides, the CDR3 is TGTGCCAGCAGTCCTAGCGGTCTCACTTACAATGAGCAGTTCTTC. It specifies CASSPSGLTYNEQFF.

This chain joins TRBV3-1 and TRBJ2-6; D call uncertain. Germline values: CDR1 LGHDT, CDR2 YNNKEL (reference sequence). The CDR3 is 17 amino acids. Deletions cut 5 bases from V and 0 bases from J, with 14 bases between. CDR3 region: CASSSRPYGSGANVLTF. The CDR3 bases are TGTGCCAGCAGCTCCCGACCATATGGCTCTGGGGCCAACGTCCTGACTTTC.

V gene TRBV5-1 combines with J gene TRBJ2-5; the D gene is possibly TRBD2 (6 bases). Trimming cost V 2 bases and J 3 bases, with 14 bases left between them. This CDR3 contains 15 residues. In germline, CDR1 is SGHRS, CDR2 YFSETQ. Here the CDR3 DNA reads TGCGCCAGCAGCTTTATTGGGACTGCAGAAGAGACCCAGTACTTC. Protein: CASSFIGTAEETQYF.

The sample holds a few counts of this clonotype. V and J are TRBV6-5 and TRBJ2-5, with D possibly TRBD2 on 6 matching bases. From germline, CDR1 is MNHEY and CDR2 SVGAGI. The CDR3 length is 13 residues. V was clipped by 8 bases and J by 5 bases, with 15 bases between them. The CDR3 DNA reads as TGTGCCAGCGCAACGGGAGTCCTTGAGACCCAGTACTTC. This translates into CASATGVLETQYF.

V and J are TRBV3-1 and TRBJ1-6; no firm D call. The CDR3 spans 15 residues. Germline-derived CDR1 and CDR2 are LGHDT and YNNKEL (reference sequence). Trimming cost V 7 bases and J 10 bases, with 20 bases left between them. DNA for the CDR3: TGTGCCAGCACACTAGGACTTGACCGGGGATCACCCCTCCACTTT. Its translation: CASTLGLDRGSPLHF.

This clonotype occurred a few times. The chain employs TRBV7-9 and TRBJ1-6; D remains unclear. Germline V CDR1 and CDR2: SEHNR, FQNEAQ (reference sequence). The V gene lost 5 bases and the J gene lost 8 bases, with 10 bases spanning the gap. This CDR3 has 13 amino acids. The CDR3 region is CASSTRADSPLHF. In nucleotides, the CDR3 is TGTGCCAGCAGCACCCGAGCGGATTCACCCCTCCACTTT.

This rearrangement joins TRBV11-2 to TRBJ2-7; 8 bases line up with TRBD1. This CDR3 contains 14 residues. The ends lost 7 bases at V and 3 bases at J; junction bases unmatched: 8. Germline CDR1 reads SGHAT; CDR2 reads FQNNGV. Written as DNA, the CDR3 is TGTGCCAGCAAAACAGGGGGGCTTAGCTACGAGCAGTACTTC. Its protein is CASKTGGLSYEQYF.

This chain joins TRBV6-2 or TRBV6-3 and TRBJ2-4; possible D gene TRBD1, 5 bases. Looked up from germline, CDR1 is MNHEY and CDR2 is SVGEGT. The CDR3 totals 12 residues. V was pared by 4 bases and J by 9 bases, with 10 bases between. CDR3 residues: CASSFSRAIQYF. The CDR3 region has the DNA TGTGCCAGCAGTTTTTCCAGGGCCATTCAGTACTTC.

The chain employs TRBV7-2 and TRBJ1-6; D is ambiguous. The germline V gene has CDR1 SGHTA and CDR2 FQGNSA. This CDR3 is 18 amino acids long. With 5 bases removed from V and 7 bases from J, the gap between germline ends came to 24 bases. The CDR3 protein is CASSPMASHAMLNSPLHF. The CDR3 DNA reads as TGTGCCAGCAGCCCCATGGCGTCACATGCCATGTTGAATTCACCCCTCCACTTT.

The gene calls are TRBV7-2 and TRBJ2-2, with D possibly being TRBD2 (7 bases). The V and J ends lost 4 bases and 4 bases respectively, with 10 bases between them. The CDR3 is made up of 14 amino acids. Germline lookup yields CDR1 SGHTA and CDR2 FQGNSA. CDR3 region: CASSSRGGTGELFF. The CDR3 bases are TGTGCCAGCAGCTCTAGGGGGGGCACCGGGGAGCTGTTTTTT.

The gene calls are TRBV3-1 and TRBJ2-4, with no clear D. The end of the DNA is better explained by TRBJ2-7, so the J call may be wrong. Looked up from germline, CDR1 is LGHDT and CDR2 is YNNKEL (reference sequence). This CDR3 region has 14 residues. The CDR3 nucleotides are TGTGCCAGCAGCCAAGGTCCTGTGGGCTACGAGCAGTACTTC. It translates to CASSQGPVGYEQYF.

This clonotype was recorded once. CDR3 amino acids: CASLAGNIQYF. The CDR3 coding sequence is TGTGCCAGTCTAGCGGGAAACATTCAGTACTTC. The chain combines TRBV27 with TRBJ2-4, with 8 bases identical to TRBD2. This CDR3 is 11 amino acids long. Germline V gene sequence: CDR1 MNHEY, CDR2 SMNVEV (reference sequence). V lost 9 bases and J lost 6; bases outside the gene matches: 1.

This sequence joins TRBV10-3 and TRBJ2-5; D possibly matches TRBD1 or TRBD2 (6 bases each). V was cut by 10 bases and J by 5 bases, with 20 bases left in between. This CDR3 region has 14 residues. Germline-derived CDR1 and CDR2 are ENHRY and SYGVKD. CDR3: CATQGRQEGETQYF. CDR3 coding DNA: TGTGCCACCCAGGGGAGACAGGAGGGGGAGACCCAGTACTTC.

This clonotype occurred once. This chain links TRBV29-1 with TRBJ2-4; TRBD1 matches at 8 bases. The J call may not be correct, given that the DNA end is closer to TRBJ2-7. From germline, CDR1 is SQVTM and CDR2 ANQGSEA. CDR3 size: 14 residues. The CDR3 nucleotides are TGCAGCGCCTTGAGCACAGGGGGCTCCTACGAGCAGTACTTC. Residues: CSALSTGGSYEQYF.

CDR3 nucleotide sequence: TGTGCCAGCACCCCAGGGAGGGGGAATGAAAAACTGTTTTTT. This encodes CASTPGRGNEKLFF. The gene calls are TRBV11-2 and TRBJ1-4; tentative D call: TRBD1 (6 bases). Germline CDR1 reads SGHAT; CDR2 reads FQNNGV. Trimming took 7 bases from V and 5 from J, leaving 14 bases between them. The CDR3 sequence is 14 residues long.

The gene calls are TRBV5-1 and TRBJ1-5; 7 bases map to TRBD1. The germline V gene has CDR1 SGHRS and CDR2 YFSETQ. V trimming: 4 bases; J trimming: 4 bases; junction bases outside the gene matches: 8. CDR3 length equals 15 residues. The CDR3 is CASSLQGGANQPQHF. The CDR3 bases are TGCGCCAGCAGCCTCCAGGGGGGTGCAAATCAGCCCCAGCATTTT.

CDR3 bases: TGTGCCAGCAGTTACCGGGGGGGAATGGCGGTGAGCTCCTACGAGCAGTACTTC. It yields the protein CASSYRGGMAVSSYEQYF. This rearrangement joins TRBV6-5 to TRBJ2-7; 8 positions match TRBD2. The ends lost 2 bases at V and 0 bases at J; junction bases unmatched: 12. Germline CDR1 MNHEY, CDR2 SVGAGI. This CDR3 spans 18 amino acids.

The rearrangement uses TRBV29-1 and TRBJ2-2, with 7 positions matching TRBD2. Germline-derived CDR1 and CDR2 are SQVTM and ANQGSEA. The V segment lost 6 bases and the J segment 7 bases; nucleotides outside the gene matches: 14. The CDR3 is 15 amino acids. The CDR3 spells CSVAGPLTDGGELFF. As DNA, the CDR3 is TGCAGCGTAGCGGGACCCCTTACTGACGGCGGGGAGCTGTTTTTT.

The J gene is TRBJ2-1, the V gene TRBV6-2 or TRBV6-3; tentatively, D is TRBD1 (6 bases). The CDR3 runs to 12 residues. Germline V gene data show CDR1 as MNHEY and CDR2 as SVGEGT. Trimming cost V 2 bases and J 12 bases, with 11 bases left between them. CDR3 amino acids: CASSYDTRGQFF. In DNA form, the CDR3 reads TGTGCCAGCAGTTACGACACCAGGGGGCAGTTCTTC.

The chain has TRBV24-1 and TRBJ2-1, with 11 bases matching TRBD1. Germline assignment: CDR1 KGHDR and CDR2 SFDVKD. Trimming cost V 3 bases and J 6 bases; bases outside gene matches: 3. The CDR3 runs to 15 residues. The CDR3 reads CATSDGGQGANEQFF. DNA for the CDR3: TGTGCCACCAGTGATGGCGGACAGGGGGCCAATGAGCAGTTCTTC.

V gene TRBV20-1 combines with J gene TRBJ2-7; the D gene is possibly TRBD1 (6 bases). The CDR3 runs to 13 residues. V lost 3 bases and J 2 bases, leaving 11 bases between the germline ends. Germline V gives CDR1 DFQATT, CDR2 SNEGSKA (reference sequence). CDR3: CSARQGSTYEQYF. CDR3 sequence (DNA): TGCAGTGCTAGGCAGGGGTCAACCTACGAGCAGTACTTC.